This T cell receptor beta chain was sequenced in a study of cytomegalovirus exposure and HLA in healthy donors. Study outcomes and limitations: Common viral pathogens (according to a later analysis) appeared linked to several of the most significant clusters.

On this clone itself: Its antigen is not known.

V lost 4 bases and J lost 1; bases outside the gene matches: 7. The germline V gene encodes CDR1 SQVTM and CDR2 ANQGSEA. This CDR3 is built from 15 residues. Primers for the PCR totalled 60 Vbeta and 13 Jbeta. Measured with immunoSEQ multiplex PCR; TCRdb has only the in-frame clones, and not every one. The sample has some 98,000 clones; roughly 80% are singletons. The gene calls are TRBV29-1 and TRBJ1-1; 9 bases agree with TRBD1. The specimen was PBMCs. The TCR comes from a female donor in good health and CMV-seronegative. CDR3 in amino acids: CSVVNRGRRNTEAFF. CDR3 in DNA: TGCAGCGTTGTAAACAGGGGGCGGAGGAACACTGAAGCTTTCTTT.